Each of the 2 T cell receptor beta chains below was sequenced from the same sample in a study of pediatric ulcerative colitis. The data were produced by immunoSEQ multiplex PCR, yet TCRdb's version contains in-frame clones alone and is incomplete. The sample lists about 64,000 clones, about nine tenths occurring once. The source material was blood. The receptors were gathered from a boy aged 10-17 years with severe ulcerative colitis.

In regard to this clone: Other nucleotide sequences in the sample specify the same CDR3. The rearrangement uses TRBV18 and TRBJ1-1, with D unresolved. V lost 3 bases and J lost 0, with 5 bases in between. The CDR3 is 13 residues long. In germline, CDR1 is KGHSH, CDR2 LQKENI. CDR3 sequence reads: CASSPPMNTEAFF. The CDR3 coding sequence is TGTGCCAGCTCACCTCCAATGAACACTGAAGCTTTCTTT.

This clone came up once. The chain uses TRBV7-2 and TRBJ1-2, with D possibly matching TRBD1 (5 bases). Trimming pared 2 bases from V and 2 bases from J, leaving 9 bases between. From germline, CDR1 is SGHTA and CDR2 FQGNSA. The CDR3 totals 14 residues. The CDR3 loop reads CASSLRQPNYGYTF. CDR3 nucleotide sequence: TGTGCCAGCAGCTTAAGACAGCCGAACTATGGCTACACCTTC. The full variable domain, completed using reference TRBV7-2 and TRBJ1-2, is GAGVSQSPSNKVTEKGKDVELRCDPISGHTALYWYRQSLGQGLEFLIYFQGNSAPDKSGLPSDRFSAERTGGSVSTLTIQRTQQEDSAVYLCASSLRQPNYGYTFGSGTRLTVV.